These 17 T cell receptor beta chains were all obtained from the same sample, sequenced in a study of blood T cell repertoires in COVID-19. Clones were sequenced by immunoSEQ multiplex PCR, and TCRdb holds only the in-frame ones, with some missing. This sample has nearly 350,000 clones, with roughly 84% found just once. The sample taken for sequencing was PBMCs or T cells enriched from blood (not recorded which). Source of these receptors: a woman under 40 who had recovered from COVID-19.

This sequence joins TRBV5-1 and TRBJ1-4, with 11 positions matching TRBD1. The CDR3 covers 14 residues. Germline V gene lookup returns CDR1 SGHRS and CDR2 YFSETQ. Trimming removed 4 bases from V and 10 bases from J; junction bases left unmatched: 6. CDR3 sequence reads: CASSPGTGGRKLFF. As DNA, the CDR3 is TGCGCCAGCAGCCCCGGGACAGGGGGTCGAAAACTGTTTTTT.

The V and J genes are TRBV24-1 and TRBJ2-2; TRBD1 matches 8 bases. The CDR3 contains 14 residues. Trimming removed 7 bases from V and 1 base from J; junction bases left unmatched: 1. CDR1 and CDR2 from the germline V gene are KGHDR and SFDVKD. CDR3 in DNA: TGTGCCACCAGAGGGACAGGGAACACCGGGGAGCTGTTTTTT. This sequence encodes CATRGTGNTGELFF.

The chain couples TRBV7-9 to TRBJ2-7, with TRBD1 matching over 9 bases. Germline V gene data show CDR1 as SEHNR and CDR2 as FQNEAQ (reference sequence). The CDR3 is made up of 16 amino acids. Trimming took 4 bases from V and 3 from J; bases not matched to a gene: 10. In DNA form, the CDR3 reads TGTGCCAGCAGCTCCTATTTGAGACAGGGGGACTACGAGCAGTACTTC. Its translation: CASSSYLRQGDYEQYF.

The chain carries TRBV11-2 and TRBJ2-7, with a weak D call TRBD1 (6 bases). V lost 1 base to trimming and J lost 4 bases, with 20 bases between them. The germline CDR1 and CDR2 sequences are SGHAT and FQNNGV. The CDR3 consists of 17 residues. The CDR3 DNA follows: TGTGCCAGCAGCTTAGTGTCTGGTGGGGGCGCGTTATACGAGCAGTACTTC. Translated, it gives CASSLVSGGGALYEQYF.

The J gene is TRBJ1-6, the V gene TRBV11-2; D is ambiguous. There are 15 residues in the CDR3. Trimming stripped 5 bases from V and 0 bases from J, with 8 bases between. The germline V gene has CDR1 SGHAT and CDR2 FQNNGV. CDR3 protein: CASSPISSYNSPLHF. The CDR3 DNA sequence: TGTGCCAGCAGCCCGATCAGCTCCTATAATTCACCCCTCCACTTT.

For the CDR3, the DNA is TGTGCCAGCAGTGAGCGGGGGCGAAATGGCTACACCTTC. Translation gives CASSERGRNGYTF. The chain is built from TRBV25-1 and TRBJ1-2; weak D call: TRBD1 (6 bases). Trimming cost V 3 bases and J 6 bases, with 11 bases left between them. Germline V lookup: CDR1 MGHDK, CDR2 SYGVNS. This CDR3 comprises 13 residues.

The V call is TRBV19, the J call TRBJ1-5; 7 bases align to TRBD1. Germline V lookup: CDR1 LNHDA, CDR2 SQIVND (reference sequence). This CDR3 is 15 amino acids long. V was pared by 5 bases and J by 3 bases, with 7 bases of the junction left unmatched. The CDR3 loop is CASSLKDRPNQPQHF. DNA for the CDR3: TGTGCCAGTAGTCTCAAGGACAGGCCCAATCAGCCCCAGCATTTT.

Only one count was recorded for this clone. The V and J genes are TRBV10-2 and TRBJ1-4; no clear D gene. V lost 3 bases and J 4 bases, leaving 12 bases between the germline ends. The CDR3 sequence is 15 residues long. In germline, CDR1 is WSHSY, CDR2 SAAADI. The CDR3 DNA reads as TGCGCCAGCAGTGATGATTCCCGGGGTAATGAAAAACTGTTTTTT. Its translation is CASSDDSRGNEKLFF.

V gene TRBV19 combines with J gene TRBJ2-5; 12 bases match TRBD1. Per the germline V gene, CDR1 is LNHDA and CDR2 is SQIVND (reference sequence). V shed 5 bases and J 4 bases; nucleotides not matched to a gene: 11. CDR3 size: 17 residues. The CDR3 coding sequence is TGTGCCAGTAGTTTCTCCGGGACAGGGGGCTTCGGAGAGACCCAGTACTTC. Its translation is CASSFSGTGGFGETQYF.

This sequence joins TRBV3-1 (or the pseudogene TRBV3-2) and TRBJ2-5; TRBD2 matches at 9 bases. There are 16 residues in the CDR3. CDR1 and CDR2 (germline): LGHDT, YNNKEL (reference sequence). V lost 3 bases to trimming and J lost 4 bases; unmatched junction nucleotides: 9. CDR3 sequence (DNA): TGTGCCAGCAGCCAGATTAGCGGGGGAGTTGGAGAGACCCAGTACTTC. It translates to CASSQISGGVGETQYF.

The chain employs TRBV14 and TRBJ1-2; D not resolved. The ends were cut back, 0 bases at V and 1 base at J, with 9 bases in the middle. The CDR3 has 15 residues. Germline V gene lookup returns CDR1 SGHDN and CDR2 FVKESK. The CDR3 loop reads CASSQDAEVNYGYTF. DNA for the CDR3: TGTGCCAGCAGCCAAGACGCGGAGGTTAACTATGGCTACACCTTC. Variable domain in full (rest from reference TRBV14 and TRBJ1-2): EAGVTQFPSHSVIEKGQTVTLRCDPISGHDNLYWYRRVMGKEIKFLLHFVKESKQDESGMPNNRFLAERTGGTYSTLKVQPAELEDSGVYFCASSQDAEVNYGYTFGSGTRLTVV.

V and J are TRBV25-1 and TRBJ1-1, with 9 positions matching TRBD1. V was clipped by 8 bases and J by 3 bases; unmatched bases: 4. This CDR3 spans 13 amino acids. The germline gives CDR1 MGHDK, CDR2 SYGVNS. The chain's CDR3 is CASGWTGDTEAFF. The CDR3 nucleotides read TGTGCCAGCGGGTGGACAGGGGACACTGAAGCTTTCTTT. Drawing the rest from reference TRBV25-1 and TRBJ1-1, the complete variable domain is EADIYQTPRYLVIGTGKKITLECSQTMGHDKMYWYQQDPGMELHLIHYSYGVNSTEKGDLSSESTVSRIRTEHFPLTLESARPSHTSQYLCASGWTGDTEAFFGQGTRLTVV.

This clone appeared once. V gene TRBV21-1 combines with J gene TRBJ1-1; TRBD1 is taken as the D call from the table, unchecked against the DNA. TRBV21-1 is a pseudogene locus. The CDR3 spans 15 residues. CDR3: CASSKGDRMNTEAFF. Here the CDR3 DNA reads TGTGCCAGCAGCAAAGGGGACAGAATGAACACTGAAGCTTTCTTT.

The chain combines TRBV30 with TRBJ2-5; unclear D gene. V lost 2 bases and J 2 bases, leaving 9 bases between the germline ends. The CDR3 consists of 13 residues. Germline V gene lookup returns CDR1 GTSNPN and CDR2 SVGIG (reference sequence). DNA for the CDR3: TGTGCCTGGAGTCGACTGCTACAAGAGACCCAGTACTTC. Translating it yields CAWSRLLQETQYF.

The V call is TRBV19, the J call TRBJ1-2; 9 bases are a match to TRBD1. The CDR3 runs to 14 residues. The V and J ends lost 9 bases and 5 bases, in that order; junction bases with no gene match: 10. Germline V lookup: CDR1 LNHDA, CDR2 SQIVND (reference sequence). The CDR3 nucleotides read TGTGCCAGCCAAGGACAGGGGATAAAATATGGCTACACCTTC. Translated: CASQGQGIKYGYTF.

J is TRBJ1-2 and V is TRBV27; possible D gene TRBD1, 5 bases. V dropped 4 bases and J dropped 6 bases, with 12 bases sitting between them. CDR1 and CDR2 (germline): MNHEY, SMNVEV (reference sequence). This CDR3 comprises 13 residues. The CDR3 region is CASSSSPGNGYTF. The DNA of the CDR3 is TGTGCCAGCAGTTCCTCTCCAGGGAATGGCTACACCTTC.

The chain is built from TRBV7-8 and TRBJ1-5; 7 nucleotides align to TRBD1. CDR1 is SGHVS and CDR2 is FQNEAQ in the germline V gene. With 6 bases clipped from V and 5 bases from J, the junction kept 25 bases outside the gene matches. There are 20 residues in the CDR3. The CDR3 loop reads CASSPPSPGQNFDEDQPQHF. In DNA form, the CDR3 reads TGTGCCAGCAGTCCTCCTTCCCCGGGACAGAATTTCGACGAGGATCAGCCCCAGCATTTT. Drawing the rest from reference TRBV7-8 and TRBJ1-5, the complete variable domain is GAGVSQSPRYKVAKRGQDVALRCDPISGHVSLFWYQQALGQGPEFLTYFQNEAQLDKSGLPSDRFFAERPEGSVSTLKIQRTQQEDSAVYLCASSPPSPGQNFDEDQPQHFGDGTRLSIL.